This T cell receptor (beta chain) was found in a study of OX40 agonist ivuxolimab in advanced cancers. Background on the whole study: Ivuxolimab, which targeted the costimulatory receptor OX40 (CD134), was an agonistic, fully human IgG2 monoclonal antibody. Intravenous ivuxolimab was administered to patients every 2 weeks at six dose levels: 0.01, 0.1, 0.3, 1.5, 3 and 10 mg/kg. Of the approximately 50 patients in dose escalation, about 20 had hepatocellular carcinoma, some 15 had melanoma, 9 had renal cell carcinoma and 9 had head and neck cancer. In the dose-escalation cohort, over 65% of patients were male, and the mean age was roughly 60 years, with a range of roughly 23 to 85. Patients were allowed to have had prior anti-PD-1, anti-PD-L1 or anti-CTLA-4 therapy, and 40% of the dose-escalation patients had previously received checkpoint inhibitors. Partial responses occurred in three dose-escalation patients, of whom one had hepatocellular carcinoma and two had cutaneous melanoma. Peripheral TCRbeta sequencing was intended to test whether TCR sequence diversity was altered and clonal T-cell expansion was caused by ivuxolimab. The paper reports the monotherapy dose-escalation portion (N of about 50 patients) of the phase I ivuxolimab trial.

The trial excluded patients who had a history of autoimmune disease or were on systemic immunosuppression. Peripheral blood for TCR sequencing was drawn from every dose cohort at baseline, at cycle 4 day 1 and at cycle 7 day 1. The samples were drawn from a first-in-human, open-label, multicenter phase I dose-escalation trial of ivuxolimab. The trial enrolled adults with locally advanced or metastatic head and neck squamous cell, hepatocellular, melanoma or renal cell carcinoma. Before TCR sequencing, CD4+ and CD8+ T cells were separately sorted from peripheral blood. Broad study findings and their caveats: After ivuxolimab, more expanded clones were found on average in CD8+ T cells than in CD4+ T cells. In the 0.1-3.0 mg/kg groups, partial responders had among the lowest normalized peripheral clonal expansion, particularly in CD8+ T cells. At doses of 0.1 to 3.0 mg/kg, clonal expansion of both CD4+ and CD8+ T cells in blood was seen between baseline and week 6. Low levels of normalized T-cell clonal expansion were also shown by some nonresponding patients. Antigen specificity was not determined for the clonally expanded peripheral T cells.

Cut back by 1 base and 2 bases, the V and J ends lie 5 bases apart. Including cysteine and phenylalanine, the CDR3 has 13 amino acids. Of the read, only the CDR3 DNA is kept; its 39 bases are in frame from base 1. The germline V gene encodes CDR1 MNHEY and CDR2 SMNVEV (reference sequence). Genomic DNA was isolated from the sorted cells so that the TCRbeta CDR3 region could be sequenced. The immunoSEQ Assay was used for sequencing of TCRbeta CDR3 regions. TCRdb took this table from immuneACCESS and kept in-frame rearrangements with V and J called. Such tables lack part of the clones; where checked against another copy, unresolved V genes explain under half of the gap, and the rest is unexplained. This sample comprises 55,000 to 85,000 clones, roughly 80% of them detected only once. Of the sample, 1% to 1.5% is held by the ten largest clones. Of note for this clone: Its antigen has not been determined. Base qualities are not at hand, and no much larger clone is one base apart.

The sequence came from an adult with an advanced solid tumor such as melanoma, head and neck, liver or kidney cancer. The rearrangement joined TRBV27 to TRBJ2-5; confidence is insufficient to name the D gene. The starting material was CD4+ or CD8+ T cells sorted from blood, obtained in a trial of the OX40 agonist ivuxolimab. CDR3 sequence: CASSLFRQETQYF. The nucleotide sequence reads TGTGCCAGCAGTTTATTTAGACAAGAGACCCAGTACTTC.